This T cell receptor beta chain was captured in a study of blood T cell repertoires in COVID-19. Across the study: Whether acute or convalescent, the COVID-19 samples came from the United States, Italy and Spain. In each case, the material was cDNA or gDNA derived from T cells, B-cell-depleted T cells, or PBMCs.

There are 16 residues in the CDR3. V gave up 0 bases and J gave up 8 bases, with 19 bases separating them. Per germline, CDR1 LGHNA and CDR2 YSLEER. Per the study methods: Scientists estimated how many nucleated cells there were by amplifying reference gene primers. The assay was immunoSEQ multiplex PCR, and TCRdb's table has in-frame clones only and misses some. Clone size and V and J calls were adopted from that table, with D and trimming inferred from the DNA. The sample shows under 30,000 clones, about nine tenths of them seen only once. The V and J genes are TRBV4-3 and TRBJ1-2; possible D gene TRBD1, 5 bases. Sequenced: peripheral blood. This TCR was sampled from a middle-aged man with active COVID-19. CDR3 nucleotide sequence: TGCGCCAGCAGCCAAGATATTTTGAGGCAGGGAGGGGGCTACACCTTC. Translated, it gives CASSQDILRQGGGYTF.